Listed below are T cell receptor beta chains from one sample, sequenced in a study of shared clonotypes between healthy human individuals. TCRdb's copy holds only in-frame clones and misses some; the assay was immunoSEQ multiplex PCR. Counted here are around 600,000 clones, roughly 95% occurring once; the ten biggest clones make up 0.11%. The specimen was naive CD8+ T cells sorted from blood. The receptors originated from a woman aged 30 to 39 in good health. Both conserved end residues are part of each CDR3. D genes are given only for firm matches. Where a row states a size, it is once, few, many or the class of an expanded clone; other rows omit it.

clone size	D gene	V gene	J gene	CDR3 protein	CDR3 DNA
once	-	TRBV5-6	TRBJ1-5	CASSASPTVSNQPQHF	TGTGCCAGCAGCGCCAGCCCGACCGTCAGCAATCAGCCCCAGCATTTT
-	-	TRBV19	TRBJ1-1	CASRIDNTEAFF	TGTGCCTCACGAATAGATAACACTGAAGCTTTCTTT
-	TRBD1	TRBV6-1	TRBJ1-1	CASSEGQGFTEAFF	TGTGCCAGCAGTGAAGGACAGGGATTCACTGAAGCTTTCTTT
-	-	TRBV11-3	TRBJ2-1	CASIGSACSYNEQFF	TGTGCCAGCATAGGCAGCGCGTGCTCCTACAATGAGCAGTTCTTC
-	-	TRBV21-1	TRBJ2-1	CASTKGQGGNEQFF	TGTGCCAGCACCAAGGGACAGGGAGGGAATGAGCAGTTCTTC
-	-	TRBV25-1	TRBJ2-1	CASSGGHIEQFF	TGTGCCAGCAGTGGGGGGCATATCGAGCAGTTCTTC
-	TRBD2	TRBV27	TRBJ2-7	CASSYSGTNPYEQYF	TGTGCCAGCAGTTATAGCGGGACTAACCCCTACGAGCAGTACTTC
-	-	TRBV7-9	TRBJ2-1	CASSLVFNEQFF	TGTGCCAGCAGCTTAGTTTTCAATGAGCAGTTCTTC
-	-	TRBV28	TRBJ2-2	CASSLPTLNTGELFF	TGTGCCAGCAGTTTACCTACATTGAACACCGGGGAGCTGTTTTTT
-	-	TRBV9	TRBJ2-3	CASSVQGRDTQYF	TGTGCCAGCAGCGTACAAGGGCGGGATACGCAGTATTTT
-	TRBD2	TRBV5-6	TRBJ2-7	CASSGSGSLSYEQYF	TGTGCCAGCAGCGGGAGCGGGAGTCTATCCTACGAGCAGTACTTC
-	-	TRBV7-9	TRBJ2-2	CASSFGSGELFF	TGTGCCAGCAGCTTTGGGTCCGGGGAGCTGTTTTTT
-	-	TRBV28	TRBJ1-1	CASSPGLLGTEAFF	TGTGCCAGCAGTCCTGGCCTCTTGGGAACTGAAGCTTTCTTT
few	-	TRBV19	TRBJ2-2	CASSIEGTGELFF	TGTGCCAGTAGTATTGAGGGCACCGGGGAGCTGTTTTTT
-	TRBD2	TRBV14	TRBJ2-1	CATTRVERDRSYNEQFF	TGTGCCACAACAAGGGTTGAGCGGGATCGCTCCTACAATGAGCAGTTCTTC
-	TRBD1	TRBV11-3	TRBJ2-1	CATLPGTGVNEQFF	TGTGCCACACTCCCCGGGACAGGGGTCAATGAGCAGTTCTTC
-	-	TRBV27	TRBJ2-7	CASSSGQSYEQYF	TGTGCCAGCAGTTCCGGACAGAGCTACGAGCAGTACTTC
-	TRBD2	TRBV19	TRBJ2-1	CATGAGGVNEQFF	TGTGCCACTGGAGCGGGAGGGGTTAATGAGCAGTTCTTC
-	TRBD1	TRBV7-9	TRBJ2-5	CASSPFLGGETQYF	TGTGCCAGCAGCCCCTTTCTAGGGGGCGAGACCCAGTACTTC
-	-	TRBV29-1	TRBJ2-1	CSVELTSSYNEQFF	TGCAGCGTTGAACTGACGAGCTCCTACAATGAGCAGTTCTTC
-	TRBD2	TRBV29-1	TRBJ2-3	CSVAGSAGPFSRLAMSTDTQYF	TGCAGCGTTGCGGGGTCTGCGGGCCCCTTCTCACGACTAGCGATGAGCACAGATACGCAGTATTTT
-	-	TRBV6-6	TRBJ2-1	CASSYGGTNEQFF	TGTGCCAGCAGTTACGGGGGAACCAATGAGCAGTTCTTC
-	-	TRBV6-6	TRBJ1-2	CASQGLDYGYTF	TGTGCCAGCCAGGGGTTGGACTATGGCTACACCTTC
-	TRBD2	TRBV19	TRBJ2-6	CASSIYLAGSGANVLTF	TGTGCCAGTAGTATTTACCTAGCGGGGTCGGGGGCCAACGTCCTGACTTTC
-	TRBD1	TRBV6-1	TRBJ2-6	CASSVTGWGSGANVLTF	TGTGCCAGCAGTGTGACAGGGTGGGGCTCTGGGGCCAACGTCCTGACTTTC
-	-	TRBV5-1	TRBJ2-7	CASSLAWGSYEQYF	TGCGCCAGCAGCTTGGCGTGGGGTTCCTACGAGCAGTACTTC
-	-	TRBV5-4	TRBJ2-6	CASSPPSANVLTF	TGTGCCAGCAGCCCACCTAGTGCCAACGTCCTGACTTTC
-	TRBD1	TRBV27	TRBJ2-2	CASNKRQGAPGELFF	TGTGCCAGCAATAAAAGACAGGGGGCGCCCGGGGAGCTGTTTTTT
-	-	TRBV5-1	TRBJ2-5	CASSLTGSSQAQETQYF	TGCGCCAGCAGCTTAACGGGGTCTAGTCAGGCCCAAGAGACCCAGTACTTC
-	-	TRBV28	TRBJ1-5	CASSYQEMSQPQHF	TGTGCCAGCAGCTACCAGGAAATGAGTCAGCCCCAGCATTTT
-	-	TRBV11-2	TRBJ1-1	CASSFRTVNTEAFF	TGTGCCAGCAGCTTCCGGACTGTAAACACTGAAGCTTTCTTT
-	-	TRBV28	TRBJ1-5	CASGVVQPQHF	TGTGCCAGTGGGGTTGTTCAGCCCCAGCATTTT
-	TRBD1	TRBV9	TRBJ1-2	CASSGGTDYGYTF	TGTGCCAGCAGCGGCGGGACAGACTATGGCTACACCTTC
-	-	TRBV27	TRBJ2-2	CASSTAFSNTGELFF	TGTGCCAGCAGCACAGCTTTTTCGAACACCGGGGAGCTGTTTTTT
-	-	TRBV4-2	TRBJ2-2	CASSQVLGSGELFF	TGTGCCAGCAGCCAAGTTTTGGGTTCCGGGGAGCTGTTTTTT
-	-	TRBV27	TRBJ2-2	CASSLSASRELFF	TGTGCCAGCAGTTTATCGGCGAGCAGGGAGCTGTTTTTT
-	-	TRBV19	TRBJ1-3	CASSISYLVSGNTIYF	TGTGCCAGTAGTATCAGCTACCTGGTCTCTGGAAACACCATATATTTT
-	-	TRBV27	TRBJ2-7	CASSFSVEARQYF	TGTGCCAGCAGTTTCTCCGTCGAGGCTCGCCAGTACTTC
-	-	TRBV5-1	TRBJ2-5	CASRADSDPQETQYF	TGCGCCAGCAGAGCGGACAGCGACCCCCAAGAGACCCAGTACTTC
-	-	TRBV14	TRBJ2-1	CASSQATGLQQFF	TGTGCCAGCAGCCAGGCCACGGGACTTCAGCAGTTCTTC
-	TRBD1	TRBV6-5	TRBJ2-1	CASSWGTGDYNEQFF	TGTGCCAGCAGTTGGGGGACAGGGGATTACAATGAGCAGTTCTTC
-	-	TRBV5-6	TRBJ2-7	CASSSDSSYEQYF	TGTGCCAGCAGCTCGGACAGCTCCTACGAGCAGTACTTC